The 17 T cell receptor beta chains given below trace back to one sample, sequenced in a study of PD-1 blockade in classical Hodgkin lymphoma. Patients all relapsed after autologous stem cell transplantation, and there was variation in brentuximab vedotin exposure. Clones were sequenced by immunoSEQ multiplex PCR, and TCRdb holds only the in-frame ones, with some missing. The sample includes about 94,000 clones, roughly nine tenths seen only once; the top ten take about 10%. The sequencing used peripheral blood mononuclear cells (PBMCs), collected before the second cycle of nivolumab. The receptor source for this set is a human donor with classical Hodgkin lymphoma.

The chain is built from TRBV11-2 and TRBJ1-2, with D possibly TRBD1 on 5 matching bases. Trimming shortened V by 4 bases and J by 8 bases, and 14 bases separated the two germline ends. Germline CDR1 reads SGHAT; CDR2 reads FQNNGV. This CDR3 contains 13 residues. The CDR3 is CASSSGEGSGYTF. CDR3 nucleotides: TGTGCCAGCAGCTCCGGGGAGGGGAGCGGCTACACCTTC.

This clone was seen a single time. The CDR3 DNA sequence: TGTGCCAGAGGAAGGACTGGGGCCAACGTCCTGACTTTC. Translated, it gives CARGRTGANVLTF. The rearrangement uses TRBV7-4 and TRBJ2-6, with D hard to call. CDR1 and CDR2 from the germline V gene are SGHVT and SQSDAQ. V was clipped by 9 bases and J by 2 bases, with 8 bases between them. The CDR3 spans 13 residues.

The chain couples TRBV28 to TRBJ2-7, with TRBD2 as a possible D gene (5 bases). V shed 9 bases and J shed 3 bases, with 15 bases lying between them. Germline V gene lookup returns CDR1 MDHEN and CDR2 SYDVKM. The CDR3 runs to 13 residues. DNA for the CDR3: TGTGCCAGTGGTAACAGCGGTTTCTACGAGCAGTACTTC. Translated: CASGNSGFYEQYF.

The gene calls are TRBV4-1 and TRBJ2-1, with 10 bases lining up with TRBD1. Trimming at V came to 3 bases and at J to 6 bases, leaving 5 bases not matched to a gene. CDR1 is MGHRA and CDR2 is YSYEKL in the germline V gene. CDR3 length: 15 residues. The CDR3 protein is CASSHPGQGFNEQFF. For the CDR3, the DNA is TGCGCCAGCAGCCACCCGGGACAGGGGTTCAATGAGCAGTTCTTC.

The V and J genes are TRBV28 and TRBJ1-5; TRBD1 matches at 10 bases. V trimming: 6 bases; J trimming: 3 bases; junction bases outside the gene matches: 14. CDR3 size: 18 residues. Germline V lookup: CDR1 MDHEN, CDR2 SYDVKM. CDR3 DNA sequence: TGTGCCAGCAGCCCAGGGGGACAGGGGATAGGGAACAATCAGCCCCAGCATTTT. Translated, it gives CASSPGGQGIGNNQPQHF.

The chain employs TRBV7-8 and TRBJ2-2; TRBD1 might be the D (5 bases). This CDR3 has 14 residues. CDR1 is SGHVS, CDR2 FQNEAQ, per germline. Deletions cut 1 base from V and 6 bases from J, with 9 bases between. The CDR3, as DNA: TGTGCCAGCAGCTTAGATAGGGGTGCCGGGGAGCTGTTTTTT. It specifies CASSLDRGAGELFF.

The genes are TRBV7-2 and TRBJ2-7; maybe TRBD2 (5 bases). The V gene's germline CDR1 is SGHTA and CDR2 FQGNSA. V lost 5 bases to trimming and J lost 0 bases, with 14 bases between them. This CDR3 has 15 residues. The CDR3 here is CASSSRTRPSYEQYF. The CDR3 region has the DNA TGTGCCAGCAGCAGCCGGACTCGGCCCTCCTACGAGCAGTACTTC. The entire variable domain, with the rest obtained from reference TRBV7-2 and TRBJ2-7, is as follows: GAGVSQSPSNKVTEKGKDVELRCDPISGHTALYWYRQSLGQGLEFLIYFQGNSAPDKSGLPSDRFSAERTGGSVSTLTIQRTQQEDSAVYLCASSSRTRPSYEQYFGPGTRLTVT.

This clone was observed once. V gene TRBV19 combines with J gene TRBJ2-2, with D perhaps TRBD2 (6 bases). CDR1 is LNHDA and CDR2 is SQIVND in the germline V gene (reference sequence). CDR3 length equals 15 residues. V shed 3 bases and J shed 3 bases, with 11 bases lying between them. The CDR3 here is CASSIGTAYTGELFF. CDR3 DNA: TGTGCCAGTAGTATCGGGACTGCTTACACCGGGGAGCTGTTTTTT.

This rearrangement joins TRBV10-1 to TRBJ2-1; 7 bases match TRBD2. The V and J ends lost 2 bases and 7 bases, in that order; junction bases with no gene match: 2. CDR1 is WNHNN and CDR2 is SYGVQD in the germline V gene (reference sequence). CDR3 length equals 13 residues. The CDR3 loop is CASSEGGGNEQFF. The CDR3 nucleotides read TGCGCCAGCAGTGAGGGGGGAGGGAATGAGCAGTTCTTC.

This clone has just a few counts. CDR3 amino acids: CAWKPEQGFAEAFF. The CDR3 nucleotides read TGTGCCTGGAAGCCCGAGCAGGGGTTCGCTGAAGCTTTCTTT. The V gene is TRBV30, the J gene TRBJ1-1; weak D call: TRBD1 (6 bases). CDR1 and CDR2 from the germline V gene are GTSNPN and SVGIG (reference sequence). The length of the CDR3 is 14 residues. V dropped 4 bases and J dropped 6 bases, with 18 bases sitting between them.

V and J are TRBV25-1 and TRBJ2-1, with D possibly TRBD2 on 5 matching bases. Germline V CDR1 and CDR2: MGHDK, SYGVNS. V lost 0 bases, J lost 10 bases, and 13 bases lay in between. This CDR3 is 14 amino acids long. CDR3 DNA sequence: TGTGCCAGCAGTGAATACCCTGCTAGCAGAGAGCAGTTCTTC. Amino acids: CASSEYPASREQFF.

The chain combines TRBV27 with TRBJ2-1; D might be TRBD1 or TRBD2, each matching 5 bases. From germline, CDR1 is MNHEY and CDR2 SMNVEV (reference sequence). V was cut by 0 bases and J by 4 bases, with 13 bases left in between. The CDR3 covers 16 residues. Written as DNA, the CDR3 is TGTGCCAGCAGTTTATCCCCGGGACCAAAGTACAATGAGCAGTTCTTC. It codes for CASSLSPGPKYNEQFF.

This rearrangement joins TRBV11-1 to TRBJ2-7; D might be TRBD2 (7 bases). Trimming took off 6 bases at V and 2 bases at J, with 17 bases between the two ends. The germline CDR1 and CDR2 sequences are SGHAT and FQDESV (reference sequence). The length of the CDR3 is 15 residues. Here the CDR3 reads CASSPIRGDTYEQYF. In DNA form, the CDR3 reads TGTGCCAGCAGTCCTATCCGGGGGGACACCTACGAGCAGTACTTC.

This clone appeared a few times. The CDR3, as DNA: TGTGCCAGCAGTGAATTTGGGCGAAGTACGACTGAAGCTTTCTTT. Its translation is CASSEFGRSTTEAFF. The chain uses TRBV6-1 and TRBJ1-1; no clear D. This CDR3 is 15 amino acids long. Germline lookup yields CDR1 MNHNS and CDR2 SASEGT. V gave up 2 bases and J gave up 5 bases, with 15 bases separating them.

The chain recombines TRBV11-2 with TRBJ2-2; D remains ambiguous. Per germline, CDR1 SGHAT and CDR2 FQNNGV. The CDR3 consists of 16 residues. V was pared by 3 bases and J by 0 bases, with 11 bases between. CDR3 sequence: CASSFRGSANTGELFF. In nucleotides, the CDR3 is TGTGCCAGCAGCTTCCGTGGCTCCGCGAACACCGGGGAGCTGTTTTTT.

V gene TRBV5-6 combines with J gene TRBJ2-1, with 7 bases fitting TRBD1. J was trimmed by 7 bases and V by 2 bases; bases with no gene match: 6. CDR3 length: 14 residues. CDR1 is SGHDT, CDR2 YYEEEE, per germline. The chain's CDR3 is CASSFGTVLNEQFF. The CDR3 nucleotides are TGTGCCAGCAGCTTCGGGACAGTGTTGAATGAGCAGTTCTTC. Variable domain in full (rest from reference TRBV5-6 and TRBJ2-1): DAGVTQSPTHLIKTRGQQVTLRCSPKSGHDTVSWYQQALGQGPQFIFQYYEEEERQRGNFPDRFSGHQFPNYSSELNVNALLLGDSALYLCASSFGTVLNEQFFGPGTRLTVL.

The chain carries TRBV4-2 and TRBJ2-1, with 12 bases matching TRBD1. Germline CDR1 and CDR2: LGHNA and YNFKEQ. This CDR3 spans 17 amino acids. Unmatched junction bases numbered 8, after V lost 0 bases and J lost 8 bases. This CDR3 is CASSQEGLGQGAYEQFF. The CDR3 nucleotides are TGTGCCAGCAGCCAAGAAGGCTTGGGACAGGGGGCCTATGAGCAGTTCTTC.